This T cell receptor (beta chain) was identified in a study of blood T cell repertoires in COVID-19 (dated by TCRdb to the early 2020s). Notes on the research overall: Samples from collaborators originated in the United States, Italy and Spain and spanned both the acute and convalescent phases of COVID-19. The sample metadata nearly always contained a de-identified subject ID, COVID-19 status, age in years and sex. The repertoires were released in a freely available public database meant as a resource for research on the immune response to SARS-CoV-2. HLA class I and class II types, where available, came from metadata supplied by the sample provider rather than from assay-based typing. The dataset comprised deeply sampled blood TCRbeta repertoires from subjects exposed to, actively infected with, or recovered from COVID-19. The samples were drawn from the first 160 participants of the ongoing ImmuneRACE study and from 1,254 subjects provided by 6 global collaborators. The material from the prospective study consisted of cDNA or gDNA derived from T cells, B-cell-depleted T cells, or PBMCs. The paper's findings and limits, for the study overall: The amount of clinical and demographic metadata varied by source and participant and was provided uncurated.

CDR1 and CDR2 were assigned from the germline V gene as SGHDT and YYEEEE. The CDR3 goes from the cysteine to the phenylalanine over 15 residues. CDR3 DNA is the only sequence kept; it has 45 bases, read in frame from the first base. Relative to germline, V is missing 4 bases and J is missing 4 bases, with 10 bases of the junction outside any gene match. TCRbeta CDR3 regions were amplified from genomic DNA using the immunoSEQ Assay, a bias-controlled multiplex PCR. On the study's bioinformatics: The number of nucleated cells in each sample was estimated from the amplification of reference gene primers within the assay. Sequence reads were collapsed and filtered to measure the absolute abundance of every unique TCRbeta CDR3 rearrangement. For each sample, productive Simpson clonality was calculated by taking the square root of Simpson's diversity index across productive rearrangements. TCRdb took this table from immuneACCESS and kept in-frame rearrangements with V and J called. Such tables lack part of the clones; where checked against another copy, unresolved V genes explain under half of the gap, and the rest is unexplained. V, J and clone size are taken as reported in that table, and D and trimming were inferred from the DNA itself. The sample data list 350,000 to 550,000 clones, and roughly 90% of these were observed just once. About 4.3% of the sample rests with the top ten.

Each collaborating institution followed its own protocols to collect whole blood in K2EDTA tubes. Collaborator samples were shipped for TCRbeta analysis as frozen whole blood, isolated PBMCs, or DNA extracted from either sample type. To note about this clone: Its antigen is still unknown. No much larger clone exists at a distance of one base, and base qualities are not known.

The TCR was taken from a woman in her twenties or thirties with acute or convalescent COVID-19. The rearrangement joined TRBV5-6 to TRBJ2-7; TRBD1 matches 8 bases in the middle. Sequences were obtained from peripheral blood. The CDR3 here reads CASSPIGTGEYEQYF. The DNA sequence is as follows: TGTGCCAGCAGCCCAATCGGGACAGGAGAGTACGAGCAGTACTTC.